The next 15 T cell receptor beta chains were all read from a single sample in a study of T cell changes during pregnancy in multiple sclerosis. Sequenced by immunoSEQ multiplex PCR; TCRdb stores in-frame clones only, minus some. The data show 60,000 to 85,000 clones, around 94% seen once. The sequenced sample was peripheral blood, obtained in the third trimester of pregnancy. The receptors were sampled from a female donor with multiple sclerosis, enrolled in a pregnancy study.

The V and J genes are TRBV6-5 and TRBJ2-7, with D perhaps matching TRBD1 (5 bases). The length of the CDR3 is 15 residues. CDR1 and CDR2 (germline): MNHEY, SVGAGI. V lost 4 bases to trimming and J lost 2 bases, with 15 bases between them. The DNA for the CDR3 is TGTGCCAGCAGTTCCACAGGTATCCCCACCTACGAGCAGTACTTC. It translates to CASSSTGIPTYEQYF.

The V gene is TRBV5-1, the J gene TRBJ2-5, with 13 bases aligning to TRBD2. V lost 5 bases, J lost 1 base, and 5 bases stayed unmatched. CDR3 length: 16 amino acids. The germline V gene encodes CDR1 SGHRS and CDR2 YFSETQ. The CDR3 reads CASSPGLAGAQETQYF. CDR3 bases: TGCGCCAGCAGTCCCGGACTAGCGGGGGCCCAAGAGACCCAGTACTTC.

The chain links TRBV7-2 to TRBJ2-3; TRBD1 is a possible D gene (6 bases). The ends were cut back, 0 bases at V and 2 bases at J, with 12 bases in the middle. The CDR3 spans 16 residues. Germline assignment: CDR1 SGHTA and CDR2 FQGNSA. CDR3 residues: CASSLAGATYTDTQYF. In nucleotides, the CDR3 is TGTGCCAGCAGCTTAGCGGGGGCCACTTACACAGATACGCAGTATTTT.

The V and J genes are TRBV30 and TRBJ1-2; TRBD1 matches at 10 bases. In germline, CDR1 is GTSNPN, CDR2 SVGIG (reference sequence). This CDR3 is 14 amino acids long. J was trimmed by 4 bases and V by 3 bases; bases with no gene match: 5. CDR3 region: CAWRPDRGSYGYTF. The CDR3, as DNA: TGTGCCTGGAGACCGGACAGGGGGAGCTATGGCTACACCTTC.

The chain employs TRBV9 and TRBJ1-2, with 9 bases identical to TRBD1. V trimming: 3 bases; J trimming: 7 bases; junction bases outside the gene matches: 7. Germline-derived CDR1 and CDR2 are SGDLS and YYNGEE. The CDR3 is 14 residues long. CDR3 in DNA: TGTGCCAGCAGCGAGGGACAGGGAAGACCTGGCTACACCTTC. Its translation is CASSEGQGRPGYTF.

The chain employs TRBV7-9 and TRBJ1-2; no firm D call. Germline values: CDR1 SEHNR, CDR2 FQNEAQ (reference sequence). The length of the CDR3 is 14 residues. V lost 1 base and J 1 base, leaving 7 bases between the germline ends. The CDR3 protein is CASSLGRGNYGYTF. CDR3 nucleotides: TGTGCCAGCAGCTTAGGGCGGGGTAACTATGGCTACACCTTC.

The chain uses TRBV4-2 and TRBJ1-6; 8 bases match TRBD1. CDR1 is LGHNA, CDR2 YNFKEQ, per germline. The CDR3 loop spans 18 amino acids. Losses at the gene ends were 8 bases for V and 5 bases for J; bases not matched to a gene: 17. This CDR3 is CASRIRFQGAMNNSPLHF. In DNA form, the CDR3 reads TGTGCCAGCCGCATCCGCTTTCAGGGGGCGATGAATAATTCACCCCTCCACTTT.

CDR3 amino acids: CAWGQGGPIETQYF. The CDR3 DNA reads as TGTGCCTGGGGGCAAGGGGGACCCATAGAGACCCAGTACTTC. The chain uses TRBV30 and TRBJ2-5; tentative D call: TRBD1 (6 bases). Germline V gene sequence: CDR1 GTSNPN, CDR2 SVGIG (reference sequence). V was clipped by 5 bases and J by 4 bases, with 17 bases between them. The CDR3 sequence is 14 residues long.

This rearrangement joins TRBV9 to TRBJ2-5, with D tentatively TRBD2 (6 bases). Trimming removed 2 bases at V and 2 bases at J, with 13 bases between. The CDR3 runs to 15 residues. Per the germline V gene, CDR1 is SGDLS and CDR2 is YYNGEE. Here the CDR3 reads CASSVGPGEQETQYF. In nucleotides, the CDR3 is TGTGCCAGCAGCGTTGGCCCGGGGGAACAAGAGACCCAGTACTTC.

This chain uses TRBV7-3 with TRBJ1-1; 7 nucleotides agree with TRBD1. Germline V CDR1 and CDR2: SGHTA, FQGTGA. The CDR3 sequence is 14 residues long. The trim removed 3 bases at V and 5 bases at J, leaving 6 bases unmatched. CDR3 in amino acids: CASSLDGTATEAFF. Written as DNA, the CDR3 is TGTGCCAGCAGCTTGGATGGGACAGCTACTGAAGCTTTCTTT.

V is TRBV7-2 and J is TRBJ2-1; 11 bases agree with TRBD2. Germline lookup yields CDR1 SGHTA and CDR2 FQGNSA. Unmatched junction bases numbered 3, after V lost 6 bases and J lost 5 bases. This CDR3 has 14 amino acids. This CDR3 reads CASRVAGGHNEQFF. The CDR3 DNA reads TGTGCCAGCAGAGTAGCGGGGGGGCACAATGAGCAGTTCTTC. The variable domain in full, with the rest retrieved from reference TRBV7-2 and TRBJ2-1, is GAGVSQSPSNKVTEKGKDVELRCDPISGHTALYWYRQSLGQGLEFLIYFQGNSAPDKSGLPSDRFSAERTGGSVSTLTIQRTQQEDSAVYLCASRVAGGHNEQFFGPGTRLTVL.

The genes are TRBV7-9 and TRBJ1-2, with 7 positions matching TRBD1. Germline V gives CDR1 SEHNR, CDR2 FQNEAQ (reference sequence). V was pared by 4 bases and J by 4 bases, with 6 bases of the junction left unmatched. This CDR3 is built from 14 residues. The CDR3 sequence is CASSSGQALYGYTF. The CDR3 coding sequence is TGTGCCAGCAGCTCTGGACAGGCACTCTATGGCTACACCTTC.

The V call is TRBV25-1, the J call TRBJ1-4; D call uncertain. V was shortened by 6 bases and J by 8 bases, with 19 bases between the two germline ends. Germline V gene sequence: CDR1 MGHDK, CDR2 SYGVNS. This CDR3 is built from 15 residues. CDR3 nucleotides: TGTGCCAGCAGAAGTACCGCGGGCGTAGTCGAAAAACTGTTTTTT. The encoded protein is CASRSTAGVVEKLFF. The full variable domain, completed using reference TRBV25-1 and TRBJ1-4, is EADIYQTPRYLVIGTGKKITLECSQTMGHDKMYWYQQDPGMELHLIHYSYGVNSTEKGDLSSESTVSRIRTEHFPLTLESARPSHTSQYLCASRSTAGVVEKLFFGSGTQLSVL.

The chain combines TRBV4-3 with TRBJ2-7; D ambiguous. The ends were cut back, 0 bases at V and 5 bases at J, with 8 bases in the middle. The germline CDR1 and CDR2 sequences are LGHNA and YSLEER. The CDR3 loop spans 13 amino acids. CDR3 DNA sequence: TGCGCCAGCAGCCAAGAGCGGCGCCACGAGCAGTACTTC. Translation gives CASSQERRHEQYF.

This chain joins TRBV7-2 and TRBJ2-2; 9 bases agree with TRBD1. The germline CDR1 and CDR2 sequences are SGHTA and FQGNSA. The CDR3 covers 14 residues. The trim removed 0 bases at V and 15 bases at J, leaving 8 bases unmatched. CDR3 loop: CASSLAPGTGNMFF. The DNA of the CDR3 is TGTGCCAGCAGCTTAGCTCCGGGGACAGGGAATATGTTTTTT.